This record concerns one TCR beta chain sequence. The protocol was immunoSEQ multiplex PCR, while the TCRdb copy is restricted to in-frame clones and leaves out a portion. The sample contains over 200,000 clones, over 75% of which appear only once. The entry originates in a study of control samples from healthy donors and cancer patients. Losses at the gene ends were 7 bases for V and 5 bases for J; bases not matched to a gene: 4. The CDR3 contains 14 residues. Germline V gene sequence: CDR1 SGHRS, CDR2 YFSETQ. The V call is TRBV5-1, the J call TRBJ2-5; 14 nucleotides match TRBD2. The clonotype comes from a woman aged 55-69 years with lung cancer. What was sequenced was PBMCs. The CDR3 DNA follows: TGCGCCAGCTCGGGACTAGCGGGGGAGGAGACCCAGTACTTC. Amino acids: CASSGLAGEETQYF.